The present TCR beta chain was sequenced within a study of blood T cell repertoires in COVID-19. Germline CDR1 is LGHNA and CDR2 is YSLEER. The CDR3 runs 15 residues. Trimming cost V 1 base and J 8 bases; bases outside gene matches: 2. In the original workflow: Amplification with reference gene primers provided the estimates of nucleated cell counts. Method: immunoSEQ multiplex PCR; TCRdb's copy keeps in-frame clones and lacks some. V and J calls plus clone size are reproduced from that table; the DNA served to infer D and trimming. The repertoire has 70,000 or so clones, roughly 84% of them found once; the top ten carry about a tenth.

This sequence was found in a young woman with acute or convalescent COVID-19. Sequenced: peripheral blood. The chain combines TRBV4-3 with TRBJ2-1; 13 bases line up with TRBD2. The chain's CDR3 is CASSQGLAGGDEQFF. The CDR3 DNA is TGCGCCAGCAGCCAAGGACTAGCGGGAGGAGATGAGCAGTTCTTC.